This T cell receptor beta chain was recovered during a study of blood T cell repertoires in COVID-19. Turning to the study itself: Spain, Italy and the United States supplied samples that represented acute and convalescent COVID-19. The analysed material was cDNA or gDNA that came from T cells, B-cell-depleted T cells, or PBMCs.

Source study methods: Amplification of reference gene primers was used by the study to estimate nucleated cell counts. Measured with immunoSEQ multiplex PCR; TCRdb has only the in-frame clones, and not every one. The DNA was the basis for D and trimming; V, J and clone size are from that table. The sample includes 240,000 or so clones, about 90% of them seen just once. Trimming removed 0 bases from V and 9 bases from J; junction bases left unmatched: 7. This CDR3 has 15 residues. CDR1 is LGHNA and CDR2 is YSLEER in the germline V gene. The chain joins TRBV4-3 to TRBJ2-1, with 8 bases aligning to TRBD2. The origin of this receptor is a woman between 25 and 40 years old who had recovered from COVID-19. The specimen sequenced was peripheral blood. This chain's CDR3 is CASSQELLRGGEQFF. The DNA for the CDR3 is TGCGCCAGCAGCCAAGAGCTCTTACGGGGGGGTGAGCAGTTCTTC.